The 26 T cell receptor beta chains in this list originate from one sample, sequenced in a study of T cell responses to AZD1222 COVID-19 vaccine (dated by TCRdb to about 2021). This specimen's time point label, interpreted: baseline before first vaccination. Library method: the immunoSEQ multiplex PCR assay. TCRdb carries this immuneACCESS record with in-frame sequences only. Its versions omit some clonotypes, under half of them owing to an unresolved V gene in the studies checked, with the rest unexplained. Recorded for this sample are about 100,000 clones; roughly 87% of them occurred a single time. Approximately 16% of the sample rests with the top ten. Sample: peripheral blood, taken on day 0 of AZD1222 vaccination. These receptors were obtained from an adult in good health.

Only one count was recorded for this clone. V and J are TRBV6-4 and TRBJ2-2; D not certain. V was pared by 2 bases and J by 7 bases, with 11 bases between. The CDR3 loop spans 14 amino acids. CDR1 is MRHNA and CDR2 is SNTAGT in the germline V gene. The CDR3 nucleotides read TGTGCCAGCAGTGACAGGGCTTCCGGCGGGGAGCTGTTTTTT. Protein sequence: CASSDRASGGELFF.

This chain joins TRBV28 and TRBJ1-2; TRBD1 matches 7 bases. Germline CDR1 MDHEN, CDR2 SYDVKM. This CDR3 has 14 residues. J lost 2 bases, V lost 7 bases, and 7 bases had no gene match. The CDR3 region is CASTPGQRNYGYTF. CDR3 nucleotide sequence: TGTGCCAGCACCCCGGGACAGAGAAACTATGGCTACACCTTC.

V is TRBV30 and J is TRBJ2-3, with 10 positions matching TRBD2. J lost 2 bases, V lost 0 bases, and 2 bases had no gene match. Germline V lookup: CDR1 GTSNPN, CDR2 SVGIG (reference sequence). The CDR3 totals 15 residues. CDR3 in amino acids: CAWSVGLAATDTQYF. CDR3 coding DNA: TGTGCCTGGAGTGTTGGACTAGCGGCCACAGATACGCAGTATTTT.

The table lists this clone with a count of one. The V gene is TRBV7-6, the J gene TRBJ1-6; D is unresolved. The CDR3 totals 15 residues. V gave up 2 bases and J gave up 9 bases, with 14 bases separating them. The germline gives CDR1 SGHVS, CDR2 FNYEAQ. CDR3 nucleotides: TGTGCCAGCAGCTTATTTGGGTACTACGCTTCACCCCTCCACTTT. Its protein product is CASSLFGYYASPLHF.

V usage is TRBV28 and J usage is TRBJ2-7; the match to TRBD2 covers 10 bases. The V gene's germline CDR1 is MDHEN and CDR2 SYDVKM. Unmatched junction bases numbered 5, after V lost 3 bases and J lost 6 bases. This CDR3 region has 14 residues. CDR3 protein: CASSFSSGRGEQYF. CDR3 sequence (DNA): TGTGCCAGCAGTTTCTCTAGCGGGAGAGGCGAGCAGTACTTC.

V usage is TRBV27 and J usage is TRBJ2-1; 10 nucleotides line up with TRBD2. After removal of 7 bases from V and 4 bases from J, the junction contained 10 bases not matched to a gene. Germline CDR1 MNHEY, CDR2 SMNVEV (reference sequence). This CDR3 contains 16 residues. The chain's CDR3 is CASNQASGSAYNEQFF. The DNA for the CDR3 is TGTGCCAGCAACCAGGCTAGCGGGAGTGCATACAATGAGCAGTTCTTC.

V gene TRBV7-2 combines with J gene TRBJ1-5, with D maybe TRBD1 (5 bases). Trimming removed 2 bases at V and 5 bases at J, with 13 bases between. Germline V gene sequence: CDR1 SGHTA, CDR2 FQGNSA. This CDR3 comprises 15 residues. The CDR3 is CASSLRGGVDQPQHF. CDR3 nucleotides: TGTGCCAGCAGCTTAAGGGGCGGCGTAGATCAGCCCCAGCATTTT.

The chain couples TRBV5-1 to TRBJ2-3; D perhaps matches TRBD1 (7 bases). The CDR3 spans 16 residues. V was cut by 3 bases and J by 2 bases, with 16 bases left in between. Germline CDR1 SGHRS, CDR2 YFSETQ. CDR3 DNA: TGCGCCAGCAGCTGGAGGGCCGACAGGGACACAGATACGCAGTATTTT. This encodes CASSWRADRDTDTQYF.

For the CDR3, the DNA is TGTGCCAGCAGGGAGGGTCGGCTAGAAAAACTGTTTTTT. Residues: CASREGRLEKLFF. V and J are TRBV28 and TRBJ1-4; no clear D gene. The CDR3 covers 13 residues. Germline V gene sequence: CDR1 MDHEN, CDR2 SYDVKM. Trimming cost V 6 bases and J 8 bases, with 13 bases left between them.

This clone was detected once. The J gene is TRBJ2-2, the V gene TRBV27; 14 bases agree with TRBD2. CDR1 and CDR2 from the germline V gene are MNHEY and SMNVEV (reference sequence). V was clipped by 10 bases and J by 5 bases; unmatched bases: 9. CDR3 length: 16 residues. The DNA of the CDR3 is TGTGCCACTGGACTAGCGGGAGGCCCTGGTACCGGGGAGCTGTTTTTT. The encoded protein is CATGLAGGPGTGELFF.

CDR3 region: CASSPDSGGNQPQHF. The CDR3 DNA sequence: TGTGCCAGCTCACCGGACTCAGGAGGCAATCAGCCCCAGCATTTT. V and J are TRBV18 and TRBJ1-5; no clear D gene. The germline V gene has CDR1 KGHSH and CDR2 LQKENI. The CDR3 spans 15 residues. The germline V and J ends were trimmed by 3 bases and 2 bases, with 11 bases remaining between them.

This clone was counted a single time. The V gene is TRBV5-1, the J gene TRBJ2-2; D is possibly TRBD1 (5 bases). CDR3 length: 16 residues. The ends were cut back, 1 base at V and 3 bases at J, with 13 bases in the middle. CDR1 SGHRS and CDR2 YFSETQ come from the germline V gene. CDR3 sequence (DNA): TGCGCCAGCAGCTTGTCCCTAGGGGTCTACACCGGGGAGCTGTTTTTT. Translating it yields CASSLSLGVYTGELFF.

The rearrangement links TRBV18 to TRBJ2-7; 10 bases map to TRBD1. The CDR3 is 15 residues long. With 2 bases clipped from V and 7 bases from J, the junction kept 8 bases outside the gene matches. CDR1 KGHSH and CDR2 LQKENI come from the germline V gene. The chain's CDR3 is CASSPMGQGTGEQYF. CDR3 bases: TGTGCCAGCTCACCAATGGGACAGGGGACGGGGGAGCAGTACTTC.

This sequence joins TRBV7-9 and TRBJ2-1; D is undetermined. Germline V gives CDR1 SEHNR, CDR2 FQNEAQ (reference sequence). The CDR3 runs 13 residues. Trimming took 5 bases from V and 10 from J, leaving 15 bases between them. CDR3 bases: TGTGCCAGCAGCGCTACCGGTCCCCAAGAGCAGTTCTTC. Its protein product is CASSATGPQEQFF.

This clone was seen more than once but under ten times. V and J are TRBV6-5 and TRBJ1-2; 8 nucleotides line up with TRBD1. Germline trimming cut 8 bases from V and 8 bases from J; bases unmatched to any gene: 13. This CDR3 has 14 amino acids. Germline V gives CDR1 MNHEY, CDR2 SVGAGI. The CDR3 DNA follows: TGTGCCAGCGTGGCTAGGCAGGGGGCCCGCGGCTACACCTTC. Amino acid sequence: CASVARQGARGYTF.

This chain links TRBV11-2 with TRBJ2-1; a weak D match, TRBD1 (7 bases). This CDR3 comprises 13 residues. The germline V gene has CDR1 SGHAT and CDR2 FQNNGV. Between the trimmed V and J ends, which lost 5 bases and 6 bases, there was a span of 11 bases. DNA for the CDR3: TGTGCCAGCAGCCGCCAGGGGGGCAATGAGCAGTTCTTC. Translated: CASSRQGGNEQFF. Full variable domain (remainder filled in from reference TRBV11-2 and TRBJ2-1): EAGVAQSPRYKIIEKRQSVAFWCNPISGHATLYWYQQILGQGPKLLIQFQNNGVVDDSQLPKDRFSAERLKGVDSTLKIQPAKLEDSAVYLCASSRQGGNEQFFGPGTRLTVL.

CDR3 residues: CASSRGLGRGDTQYF. For the CDR3, the DNA is TGTGCCAGCAGCCGGGGACTTGGGAGGGGTGATACGCAGTATTTT. The chain is built from TRBV14 and TRBJ2-3; 7 bases are shared with TRBD2. Germline V gene data show CDR1 as SGHDN and CDR2 as FVKESK. The CDR3 is 15 residues long. Trimming took 4 bases from V and 6 from J; bases not matched to a gene: 10.

The chain links TRBV27 to TRBJ1-6; no reliable D call. Trimming removed 4 bases at V and 4 bases at J, with 8 bases between. The CDR3 runs 14 residues. Germline CDR1 MNHEY, CDR2 SMNVEV (reference sequence). The CDR3 reads CASSSTPYNSPLHF. The CDR3 coding sequence is TGTGCCAGCAGTTCCACCCCATATAATTCACCCCTCCACTTT.

V gene TRBV18 combines with J gene TRBJ2-5, with D maybe TRBD1 (5 bases). The germline V gene encodes CDR1 KGHSH and CDR2 LQKENI. This CDR3 comprises 14 residues. Trimming took off 3 bases at V and 3 bases at J, with 11 bases between the two ends. The CDR3 DNA reads TGTGCCAGCTCACCCACAGGACGAAAAGAGACCCAGTACTTC. Protein: CASSPTGRKETQYF.

The genes are TRBV10-1 and TRBJ1-3; D uncertain. The CDR3 totals 15 residues. The ends were cut back, 2 bases at V and 4 bases at J, with 12 bases in the middle. In germline, CDR1 is WNHNN, CDR2 SYGVQD (reference sequence). CDR3 residues: CASSESGLSGNTIYF. CDR3 in DNA: TGCGCCAGCAGTGAGAGCGGCTTATCCGGAAACACCATATATTTT.

The chain combines TRBV7-2 with TRBJ2-7; 11 bases are shared with TRBD2. The germline V gene encodes CDR1 SGHTA and CDR2 FQGNSA. Trimming removed 5 bases from V and 3 bases from J; junction bases left unmatched: 6. The CDR3 runs to 15 residues. CDR3 nucleotides: TGTGCCAGCAGCGAAGGGACTAGCGGAAACTACGAGCAGTACTTC. This translates into CASSEGTSGNYEQYF.

The V call is TRBV12-3 or TRBV12-4, the J call TRBJ1-1; D perhaps matches TRBD1 (6 bases). V lost 6 bases and J 7 bases, leaving 12 bases between the germline ends. The CDR3 contains 12 residues. CDR3 protein: CASSPKGVEAFF. CDR3 coding DNA: TGTGCCAGCAGCCCAAAGGGGGTTGAAGCTTTCTTT.

V usage is TRBV30 and J usage is TRBJ2-1; 7 bases agree with TRBD1. The junction had 3 bases not matched to a gene; V was cut back by 3 bases and J by 10 bases. In germline, CDR1 is GTSNPN, CDR2 SVGIG (reference sequence). This CDR3 is built from 11 residues. The CDR3 sequence: CAWRQGQEQFF. CDR3 bases: TGTGCCTGGAGACAGGGACAGGAGCAGTTCTTC.

The genes are TRBV11-3 and TRBJ1-1; D not certain. This CDR3 has 16 residues. Trimming cost V 3 bases and J 0 bases, with 14 bases left between them. Looked up from germline, CDR1 is SGHNT and CDR2 is YENEEA. The CDR3 region is CASSFGQMMMNTEAFF. In DNA, the CDR3 is TGTGCCAGCAGCTTCGGGCAGATGATGATGAACACTGAAGCTTTCTTT.

This chain connects TRBV3-1 (or the pseudogene TRBV3-2) to TRBJ2-4; tentative D call: TRBD2 (5 bases). The CDR3 covers 17 residues. Trimming shortened V by 0 bases and J by 3 bases, and 15 bases separated the two germline ends. CDR1 LGHDT and CDR2 YNNKEL come from the germline V gene (reference sequence). As DNA, the CDR3 is TGTGCCAGCAGCCAAGAACGAGGGTCGTGGGGCAAAAACATTCAGTACTTC. Translation: CASSQERGSWGKNIQYF.

The V and J genes are TRBV5-1 and TRBJ2-3; TRBD2 might be the D (5 bases). Trimming removed 0 bases from V and 6 bases from J, with 17 bases in between. CDR3 length: 16 residues. The germline V gene has CDR1 SGHRS and CDR2 YFSETQ. The CDR3 nucleotides are TGCGCCAGCAGCTTGGCGGTGTCTAGCCATGGGGATACGCAGTATTTT. It yields the protein CASSLAVSSHGDTQYF.